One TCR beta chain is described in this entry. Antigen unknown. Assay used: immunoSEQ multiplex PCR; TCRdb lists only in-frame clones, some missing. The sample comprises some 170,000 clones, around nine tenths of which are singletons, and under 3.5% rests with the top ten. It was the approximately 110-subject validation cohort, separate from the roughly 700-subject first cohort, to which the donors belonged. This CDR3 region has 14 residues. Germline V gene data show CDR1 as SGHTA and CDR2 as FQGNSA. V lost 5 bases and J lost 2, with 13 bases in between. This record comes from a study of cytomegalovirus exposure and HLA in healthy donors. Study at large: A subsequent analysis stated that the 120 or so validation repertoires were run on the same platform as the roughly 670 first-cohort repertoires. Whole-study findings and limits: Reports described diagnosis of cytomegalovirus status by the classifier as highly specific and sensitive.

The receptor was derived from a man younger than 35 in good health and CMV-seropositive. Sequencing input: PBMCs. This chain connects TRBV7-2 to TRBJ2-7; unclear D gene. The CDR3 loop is CASSPTTRTYEQYF. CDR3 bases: TGTGCCAGCAGCCCCACGACACGTACCTACGAGCAGTACTTC. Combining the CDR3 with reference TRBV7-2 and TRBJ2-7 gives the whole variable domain GAGVSQSPSNKVTEKGKDVELRCDPISGHTALYWYRQSLGQGLEFLIYFQGNSAPDKSGLPSDRFSAERTGGSVSTLTIQRTQQEDSAVYLCASSPTTRTYEQYFGPGTRLTVT.